These 2 T cell receptor beta chains share one sample of origin, sequenced in a study of blood T cell repertoires in COVID-19. Sequencing used immunoSEQ multiplex PCR; TCRdb keeps in-frame clones, though not all of them. Of approximately 110,000 clones listed, about 85% are singletons. Sequencing was performed on peripheral blood. These receptors were collected from a human donor in a cohort sampled during active COVID-19.

This clone was detected only a few times. The J gene is TRBJ2-1, the V gene TRBV7-9, with D possibly being TRBD1 (5 bases). Trimming cost V 9 bases and J 3 bases, with 12 bases left between them. This CDR3 is built from 13 residues. Looked up from germline, CDR1 is SEHNR and CDR2 is FQNEAQ (reference sequence). CDR3 residues: CARAEDNYNEQFF. The CDR3 nucleotides read TGTGCCAGGGCTGAGGACAACTACAATGAGCAGTTCTTC.

The V and J genes are TRBV10-1 and TRBJ1-2, with no clear D. V dropped 5 bases and J dropped 2 bases, with 9 bases sitting between them. The CDR3 consists of 13 residues. Germline CDR1 WNHNN, CDR2 SYGVQD (reference sequence). The CDR3 DNA sequence: TGCGCCAGCAGTAAGGCGGGAAACTATGGCTACACCTTC. Translation gives CASSKAGNYGYTF.